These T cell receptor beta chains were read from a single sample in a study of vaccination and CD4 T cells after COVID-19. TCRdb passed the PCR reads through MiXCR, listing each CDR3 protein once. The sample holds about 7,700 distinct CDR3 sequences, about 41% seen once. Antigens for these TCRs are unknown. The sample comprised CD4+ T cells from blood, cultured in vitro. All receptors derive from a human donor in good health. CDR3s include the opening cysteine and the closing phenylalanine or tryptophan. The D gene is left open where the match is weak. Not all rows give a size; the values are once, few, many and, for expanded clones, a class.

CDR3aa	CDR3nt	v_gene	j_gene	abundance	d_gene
CATSPGQGAVYERYF	TGTGCCACCTCCCCGGGGCAGGGGGCGGTCTACGAGCGGTACTTC	TRBV19	TRBJ2-7	.	TRBD1
CASTLRTVNYGYTF	TGTGCCAGCACCTTACGGACAGTTAACTATGGCTACACCTTC	TRBV28	TRBJ1-2	few	.
CASRERGGETNEQFF	TGTGCCAGCAGGGAAAGGGGGGGGGAGACCAATGAGCAGTTCTTC	TRBV7-9	TRBJ2-1	.	.
CASSQERDRYTGELFF	TGCGCCAGCAGCCAAGAAAGAGACAGATACACCGGGGAGCTGTTTTTT	TRBV4-3	TRBJ2-2	.	.
CASSSGLAGTDTQYF	TGCGCCAGCAGCTCGGGACTAGCGGGGACAGATACGCAGTATTTT	TRBV5-1	TRBJ2-3	.	TRBD2
CASSLSGANEKLFF	TGTGCCAGCAGCTTAAGTGGGGCTAATGAAAAACTGTTTTTT	TRBV7-9	TRBJ1-4	.	.
CASSRDAGTATYEQYF	TGTGCCAGCAGCAGAGACGCCGGGACAGCTACCTACGAGCAGTACTTC	TRBV7-2	TRBJ2-7	.	TRBD1
CAWGRSSYNSPLHF	TGTGCCTGGGGACGAAGCTCCTATAATTCACCCCTCCACTTT	TRBV30	TRBJ1-6	.	.
CASSLGDHLTGELFF	TGTGCCAGCAGTTTGGGGGACCACCTCACCGGGGAGCTGTTTTTT	TRBV12-3/TRBV12-4	TRBJ2-2	.	.
CASSEARRGVGYGYTF	TGTGCCAGCAGTGAAGCGCGGAGGGGGGTCGGCTATGGCTACACCTTC	TRBV6-1	TRBJ1-2	few	.
CASSLDRGRREQYF	TGCGCCAGCAGCCTGGACAGGGGGCGAAGGGAGCAGTACTTC	TRBV5-1	TRBJ2-7	.	TRBD1
CSARVAGAFTDTQYF	TGCAGTGCTAGAGTAGCGGGGGCCTTCACAGATACGCAGTATTTT	TRBV20-1	TRBJ2-3	.	TRBD2
CASSGTGFNEQFF	TGTGCCAGCAGCGGGACGGGGTTCAATGAGCAGTTCTTC	TRBV11-2	TRBJ2-1	large	.
CASSFNWGNTEAFF	TGCGCCAGCAGTTTTAATTGGGGCAACACTGAAGCTTTCTTT	TRBV4-1	TRBJ1-1	.	.
CASSLGRDWTGELFF	TGTGCCAGCAGCTTAGGGCGGGACTGGACCGGGGAGCTGTTTTTT	TRBV7-6	TRBJ2-2	.	.
CASSTNRGRGVEAFF	TGTGCCAGCAGTACGAACAGGGGCCGGGGGGTTGAAGCTTTCTTT	TRBV27	TRBJ1-1	.	TRBD1
CAISARTTGNTIYF	TGTGCCATCAGTGCTCGGACAACTGGAAACACCATATATTTT	TRBV10-3	TRBJ1-3	few	.
CASSLGSAGNTGELFF	TGCGCCAGCAGCTTAGGTTCGGCAGGGAACACCGGGGAGCTGTTTTTT	TRBV5-1	TRBJ2-2	.	.
CASNREGQTATGELFF	TGTGCCAGCAACCGGGAGGGACAGACTGCCACCGGGGAGCTGTTTTTT	TRBV2	TRBJ2-2	.	.
CASSLFGFETQYF	TGTGCCAGCAGCTTGTTCGGGTTTGAGACCCAGTACTTC	TRBV5-4	TRBJ2-5	.	.
CSARGTSQNIQYF	TGCAGTGCTAGAGGTACTAGCCAAAACATTCAGTACTTC	TRBV20-1	TRBJ2-4	few	.
CASSVRGGTEAFF	TGTGCCAGCAGCGTAAGGGGGGGGACTGAAGCTTTCTTT	TRBV9	TRBJ1-1	.	.
CASSPRSSGANVLTF	TGTGCCAGCTCACCTCGGTCCTCTGGGGCCAACGTCCTGACTTTC	TRBV18	TRBJ2-6	.	.
CASSWTGQGADGELFF	TGTGCCAGCAGCTGGACGGGACAGGGGGCCGACGGGGAGCTGTTTTTT	TRBV5-6	TRBJ2-2	few	TRBD1
CSAREREAGELFF	TGCAGTGCTAGGGAGCGGGAGGCCGGGGAGCTGTTTTTT	TRBV20-1	TRBJ2-2	.	TRBD2
CAIRRGQAYEQYF	TGTGCCATCAGGAGGGGACAGGCCTACGAGCAGTACTTC	TRBV10-3	TRBJ2-7	.	TRBD1
CASSLYGLVTKNIQYF	TGTGCCAGCAGTTTATACGGGCTCGTAACCAAAAACATTCAGTACTTC	TRBV28	TRBJ2-4	once	.
CASSARIEQFF	TGTGCCAGCAGTGCCCGGATTGAGCAGTTCTTC	TRBV12-3/TRBV12-4	TRBJ2-1	once	.
CASSVASGLYEQYF	TGTGCCAGCAGCGTAGCTAGCGGGCTCTACGAGCAGTACTTC	TRBV9	TRBJ2-7	.	TRBD2
CSVEGLGGSNYGYTF	TGCAGCGTTGAAGGCCTAGGGGGTTCAAACTATGGCTACACCTTC	TRBV29-1	TRBJ1-2	few	.
CASSEAKEGGDGYNEQFF	TGTGCCAGCAGTGAAGCCAAGGAGGGGGGGGATGGCTACAATGAGCAGTTCTTC	TRBV6-1	TRBJ2-1	once	.
CASSLGTGNQPQHF	TGTGCCAGCAGCTTAGGGACAGGGAATCAGCCCCAGCATTTT	TRBV5-4	TRBJ1-5	few	TRBD1
CASSQEGWGSFLNYGYTF	TGTGCCAGCAGCCAAGAAGGGTGGGGCAGCTTCCTCAACTATGGCTACACCTTC	TRBV14	TRBJ1-2	.	.
CASSSRIQGVEQYF	TGTGCCAGCAGCAGTCGGATACAGGGTGTCGAGCAGTACTTC	TRBV7-2	TRBJ2-7	.	.
CASSQDISYEQYF	TGCGCCAGCAGCCAAGATATTTCCTACGAGCAGTACTTC	TRBV4-3	TRBJ2-7	.	.
CASRHGVYEQYF	TGTGCCAGCAGACATGGTGTATACGAGCAGTACTTC	TRBV6-1	TRBJ2-7	.	.
CSARIRDSNTGELFF	TGCAGTGCTAGAATCCGGGACAGCAACACCGGGGAGCTGTTTTTT	TRBV20-1	TRBJ2-2	.	TRBD1
CASSSKFRKVETQYF	TGTGCCAGTAGTTCCAAGTTTAGGAAGGTCGAGACCCAGTACTTC	TRBV19	TRBJ2-5	.	.
CASSLRDRGYEQYF	TGTGCCAGCAGTTTACGGGACAGGGGCTACGAGCAGTACTTC	TRBV28	TRBJ2-7	.	TRBD1
CSASQTDPRGSPLHF	TGCAGTGCTTCACAGACAGACCCCCGGGGTTCACCCCTCCACTTT	TRBV20-1	TRBJ1-6	.	.
CASRRKTGSDTGELFF	TGTGCCAGTAGGAGAAAGACAGGGTCGGACACCGGGGAGCTGTTTTTT	TRBV19	TRBJ2-2	.	TRBD1
CASSGGRKETQYF	TGTGCCAGCAGTGGGGGCCGTAAAGAGACCCAGTACTTC	TRBV2	TRBJ2-5	few	.
CASSRLTGVKYYEQYF	TGTGCCAGCAGTCGCTTGACAGGGGTTAAATACTACGAGCAGTACTTC	TRBV28	TRBJ2-7	.	TRBD1
CASSLDTQPQHF	TGTGCCAGCAGCTTAGACACTCAGCCCCAGCATTTT	TRBV11-2	TRBJ1-5	.	.
CASSRTVGQRAPLHF	TGTGCCAGCAGTCGGACAGTCGGTCAAAGGGCACCCCTCCACTTT	TRBV6-1	TRBJ1-6	.	.
CASSYGTANMNTEAFF	TGTGCCAGCAGTTACGGGACAGCCAACATGAACACTGAAGCTTTCTTT	TRBV6-5	TRBJ1-1	.	TRBD1
CASRDTAGYGYTF	TGCGCCAGCAGGGACACAGCTGGATATGGCTACACCTTC	TRBV10-2	TRBJ1-2	few	.
CASSRTSGGSYEQYF	TGTGCCAGCAGCCGTACTAGCGGGGGCTCCTACGAGCAGTACTTC	TRBV12-3/TRBV12-4	TRBJ2-7	few	TRBD2
CASSGSSRASSYNEQFF	TGCGCCAGCAGCGGATCCAGCAGGGCAAGCTCCTACAATGAGCAGTTCTTC	TRBV5-1	TRBJ2-1	few	.
CASSAGTIDEQYF	TGTGCCAGCAGTGCCGGGACCATCGACGAGCAGTACTTC	TRBV2	TRBJ2-7	few	.
CASSLGGLAGGVHEQFF	TGTGCCAGCAGTTTAGGTGGACTAGCGGGAGGGGTACATGAGCAGTTCTTC	TRBV12-3/TRBV12-4	TRBJ2-1	.	TRBD2
CSARVGGGVGQPQHF	TGCAGTGCTAGAGTCGGAGGGGGGGTAGGGCAGCCCCAGCATTTT	TRBV20-1	TRBJ1-5	.	.
CSAREPFRVNTEAFF	TGCAGTGCTAGAGAGCCCTTCAGGGTGAACACTGAAGCTTTCTTT	TRBV20-1	TRBJ1-1	.	.
CASSLGSTIYF	TGTGCCAGCAGCTTGGGTAGCACCATATATTTT	TRBV6-1	TRBJ1-3	.	.
CASSESPGRAGYEQYF	TGTGCCAGCAGTGAATCGCCAGGAAGGGCGGGCTACGAGCAGTACTTC	TRBV6-1	TRBJ2-7	few	.